What follows are 12 T cell receptor beta chains derived from one specimen sequenced in a study of vaccination and CD4 T cells after COVID-19. TCRdb re-called the PCR reads with MiXCR, one entry per CDR3 protein. The sample has 25,000 to 35,000 distinct CDR3 sequences, about half seen once. Time point specified: late sampling 161 to 241 days after vaccination in a few convalescent patients. Sequencing used CD4+ T cells from blood, obtained about 7 months after SARS-CoV-2 vaccination. These receptors all come from a human donor who had recovered from COVID-19.

The chain carries TRBV19 and TRBJ2-1; D uncertain. CDR3 length: 15 residues. Between the trimmed V and J ends, which lost 6 bases and 0 bases, there was a span of 12 bases. The V gene's germline CDR1 is LNHDA and CDR2 SQIVND (reference sequence). For the CDR3, the DNA is TGTGCCAGTAGGCCCTCACCCAGCTCCTACAATGAGCAGTTCTTC. Translating it yields CASRPSPSSYNEQFF.

The chain recombines TRBV6-1 with TRBJ2-1; TRBD2 matches 9 bases. The CDR3 consists of 19 residues. With 0 bases clipped from V and 1 base from J, the junction kept 10 bases outside the gene matches. The germline gives CDR1 MNHNS, CDR2 SASEGT. Here the CDR3 reads CASSEALGGRGRSYNEQFF. DNA for the CDR3: TGTGCCAGCAGTGAAGCGCTGGGCGGGAGGGGGAGGTCCTACAATGAGCAGTTCTTC.

V usage is TRBV7-3 and J usage is TRBJ2-3; 8 bases match TRBD2. The CDR3 consists of 16 residues. Germline CDR1 SGHTA, CDR2 FQGTGA. Losses at the gene ends were 0 bases for V and 5 bases for J; bases not matched to a gene: 7. The CDR3 here is CASSLTTGGPVDTQYF. The CDR3 DNA reads TGTGCCAGCAGCTTAACGACGGGAGGGCCGGTAGATACGCAGTATTTT.

DNA for the CDR3: TGTGCCAGCACGCCCGGAGGGGATTACGAGCAGTACTTC. This codes for CASTPGGDYEQYF. The chain employs TRBV28 and TRBJ2-7; tentatively, D is TRBD2 (6 bases). Germline lookup yields CDR1 MDHEN and CDR2 SYDVKM. V shed 7 bases and J shed 4 bases, with 14 bases lying between them. CDR3 length: 13 residues.

V gene TRBV10-3 combines with J gene TRBJ2-3; 9 nucleotides line up with TRBD2. CDR3 size: 14 residues. Germline V gives CDR1 ENHRY, CDR2 SYGVKD. Trimming removed 6 bases from V and 3 bases from J; junction bases left unmatched: 4. CDR3 nucleotide sequence: TGTGCCATCAGGCCGGGACTAGCAACAGATACGCAGTATTTT. It is translated as CAIRPGLATDTQYF.

The chain is built from TRBV2 and TRBJ1-1; 10 nucleotides line up with TRBD1. With 6 bases clipped from V and 7 bases from J, the junction kept 11 bases outside the gene matches. The CDR3 is 15 amino acids. Germline CDR1 reads SNHLY; CDR2 reads FYNNEI. Here the CDR3 DNA reads TGTGCCAGCAGAGGCGACCGACAGGGGGCCCTTGAAGCTTTCTTT. Translated: CASRGDRQGALEAFF.

The chain has TRBV5-4 and TRBJ1-1; D is unresolved. The CDR3 totals 13 residues. The germline gives CDR1 SGHNT, CDR2 YYREEE (reference sequence). Trimming took 0 bases from V and 8 from J, leaving 11 bases between them. CDR3 DNA: TGTGCCAGCAGCTTGGCCTTAGTGGGGGAAGCTTTCTTT. It encodes CASSLALVGEAFF. Full variable domain (remainder filled in from reference TRBV5-4 and TRBJ1-1): ETGVTQSPTHLIKTRGQQVTLRCSSQSGHNTVSWYQQALGQGPQFIFQYYREEENGRGNFPPRFSGLQFPNYSSELNVNALELDDSALYLCASSLALVGEAFFGQGTRLTVV.

This chain links TRBV20-1 with TRBJ2-5, with TRBD2 identical over 9 bases. Germline V gives CDR1 DFQATT, CDR2 SNEGSKA (reference sequence). V shed 4 bases and J 4 bases; nucleotides not matched to a gene: 10. The CDR3 length is 15 residues. The CDR3 nucleotides read TGCAGTGCTATGAGGACTAGCGCGAGATCAGAGACCCAGTACTTC. Its protein product is CSAMRTSARSETQYF.

This clonotype ranks as medium-sized. The rearrangement joins TRBV6-1 to TRBJ1-6, with D uncertain. The CDR3 runs to 15 residues. V gave up 6 bases and J gave up 0 bases, with 9 bases separating them. Looked up from germline, CDR1 is MNHNS and CDR2 is SASEGT. CDR3 in amino acids: CASSPMSSYNSPLHF. The CDR3 nucleotides are TGTGCCAGCAGCCCCATGAGCTCCTATAATTCACCCCTCCACTTT.

The chain has TRBV6-2 or TRBV6-3 and TRBJ1-5; D might be TRBD1 (6 bases). The V gene lost 6 bases and the J gene lost 9 bases, with 21 bases spanning the gap. The V gene's germline CDR1 is MNHEY and CDR2 SVGEGT. The CDR3 extends over 15 amino acids. CDR3 DNA sequence: TGTGCCAGCAGACCCGCGGGACAAGTGCATGTGCCCCAGCATTTT. This codes for CASRPAGQVHVPQHF.

The rearrangement uses TRBV7-2 and TRBJ2-3; D is ambiguous. CDR3 length: 14 amino acids. Germline values: CDR1 SGHTA, CDR2 FQGNSA. Trimming took 3 bases from V and 2 from J, leaving 9 bases between them. CDR3 region: CASSFTNDTDTQYF. The CDR3 DNA sequence: TGTGCCAGCAGCTTTACTAACGACACAGATACGCAGTATTTT.

This clonotype appeared a few times. The CDR3 region is CASSLLTGAGNTEAFF. The CDR3 nucleotides are TGTGCCAGCAGTTTATTAACAGGGGCAGGAAACACTGAAGCTTTCTTT. The chain is built from TRBV12-3 or TRBV12-4 and TRBJ1-1, with 7 bases fitting TRBD1. V gave up 2 bases and J gave up 2 bases; unmatched junction bases: 8. There are 16 residues in the CDR3.